This section outlines one T cell receptor beta chain sequence together with its context. Its target is not known. The data stem from a study of cytomegalovirus exposure and HLA in healthy donors. General study points: Most CMV-associated TCR beta chains were later found to appear HLA-restricted. Most of the TCR beta V segments (in an earlier analysis) were productive either about 87% or about 30% of the time.

PCR used 60 Vbeta primers and 13 Jbeta primers. Assay used: immunoSEQ multiplex PCR; TCRdb lists only in-frame clones, some missing. The repertoire holds 200,000 to 250,000 clones, with over 75% as singletons. The J segment lost 6 bases and the V segment lost 7 bases, leaving 10 bases of the junction unmatched. This CDR3 has 14 amino acids. The germline gives CDR1 GTSNPN, CDR2 SVGIG (reference sequence). The V call is TRBV30, the J call TRBJ2-1; 9 bases fit TRBD2. The TCR sequence derives from a girl aged 2-10 years in good health and CMV-seronegative. The specimen sequenced was PBMCs. CDR3 region: CASKPGLASNEQFF. In DNA form, the CDR3 reads TGTGCCTCGAAACCGGGACTAGCTTCCAATGAGCAGTTCTTC.